Sequencing of this TCR beta chain was carried out in a study of blood T cell repertoires in COVID-19. Authors' processing steps: For nucleated cells, counts were estimated from reference gene primer amplification. Method: immunoSEQ multiplex PCR; TCRdb's copy keeps in-frame clones and lacks some. V, J and clone size derive from that table, while D and trimming were established from the DNA sequence. The data contain about 97,000 clones, 87% of them singletons. V was trimmed by 2 bases and J by 2 bases, leaving 7 bases between them. Germline V lookup: CDR1 LGHDT, CDR2 YNNKEL (reference sequence). The CDR3 is 13 amino acids.

The sequenced sample was peripheral blood. This sequence was found in a human donor in a cohort sampled during active COVID-19. This chain connects TRBV3-1 (or the pseudogene TRBV3-2) to TRBJ2-7; D not resolved. The DNA for the CDR3 is TGTGCCAGCAGCCAACGTAGTGCCTACGAGCAGTACTTC. Protein: CASSQRSAYEQYF.